This T cell receptor (beta chain) was documented in a study of Graves' ophthalmopathy and Graves' hyperthyroidism. Notes on the study in general: As the model predicted ophthalmopathy progression, it achieved a sensitivity of approximately 65% and a specificity of 72.22%. Ophthalmopathy could be told apart from stable hyperthyroidism by a 13-signature model (approximately 91% sensitivity, about 80% specificity).

This clonotype came up many times. Its antigen is unknown. Beta-chain TCR CDR3 regions were amplified from RNA transcripts. RT-PCR with HTBI primers came first, then second-round multiplex PCR. TCRdb reprocessed the multiplex PCR reads via MiXCR and lists one record per CDR3 protein. In the table there are around 1.1 million distinct CDR3 sequences, about 40% of which are singletons. Hyperthyroidism patients, all newly diagnosed, had under 2 months' duration and ages of 18 to 65. Sequencing input: peripheral blood or thyroid tissue (not recorded which). The clonotype was recovered from an adult man with Graves' hyperthyroidism.

The CDR3 nucleotides read TGTGCCAGCAGCTTAGCCGCGGCAAATAATTCACCCCTCCACTTT. It codes for CASSLAAANNSPLHF. This chain connects TRBV7-2 to TRBJ1-6; D gene ambiguous. CDR1 SGHTA and CDR2 FQGNSA come from the germline V gene. Trimming cost V 0 bases and J 5 bases, with 8 bases left between them. The CDR3 sequence is 15 residues long.